This entry lists 28 T cell receptor beta chains sequenced from one sample in a study of T cell responses to AZD1222 COVID-19 vaccine. Produced via immunoSEQ multiplex PCR; TCRdb's table is partial and in-frame only. The sample carries around 180,000 clones, roughly 88% recorded once. The specimen was peripheral blood, collected on day 0 of AZD1222 vaccination. These receptors all stem from an adult in good health.

The genes are TRBV3-1 (or the pseudogene TRBV3-2) and TRBJ2-5; TRBD2 aligns across 11 bases. Germline V gene data show CDR1 as LGHDT and CDR2 as YNNKEL (reference sequence). The CDR3 is made up of 17 amino acids. Trimming removed 3 bases from V and 5 bases from J; junction bases left unmatched: 11. The DNA of the CDR3 is TGTGCCAGCAGCCATTGTGGGTCTAGCGGGGGGAGGGAGACCCAGTACTTC. Residues: CASSHCGSSGGRETQYF.

This clone was seen once. The chain links TRBV28 to TRBJ1-1, with a weak D call TRBD1 (6 bases). Germline V gene lookup returns CDR1 MDHEN and CDR2 SYDVKM. The CDR3 covers 14 residues. V lost 6 bases and J lost 7, with 18 bases in between. The CDR3 sequence is CASRSSTGNLEAFF. CDR3 in DNA: TGTGCCAGCAGATCTTCCACAGGGAACCTTGAAGCTTTCTTT. Supplemented by reference TRBV28 and TRBJ1-1, the full variable domain reads DVKVTQSSRYLVKRTGEKVFLECVQDMDHENMFWYRQDPGLGLRLIYFSYDVKMKEKGDIPEGYSVSREKKERFSLILESASTNQTSMYLCASRSSTGNLEAFFGQGTRLTVV.

This clone was counted a single time. The rearrangement uses TRBV7-2 and TRBJ1-2; D uncertain. This CDR3 is built from 14 residues. With 4 bases removed from V and 4 bases from J, the gap between germline ends came to 13 bases. Germline V lookup: CDR1 SGHTA, CDR2 FQGNSA. CDR3 sequence: CASSYPGRTYGYTF. The DNA of the CDR3 is TGTGCCAGCAGCTACCCGGGGAGGACCTATGGCTACACCTTC.

This clone was counted a few times. This chain connects TRBV6-4 to TRBJ1-3; weak D call: TRBD1 (5 bases). The germline V gene encodes CDR1 MRHNA and CDR2 SNTAGT. Trimming removed 8 bases from V and 2 bases from J, with 16 bases in between. CDR3 length: 15 residues. Here the CDR3 reads CASPSLLRAGNTIYF. CDR3 in DNA: TGTGCCAGCCCCTCCCTTCTCAGGGCTGGAAACACCATATATTTT.

CDR3 amino acids: CASSQEIQGGQPQHF. The CDR3 nucleotides are TGCGCCAGCAGCCAAGAGATTCAGGGGGGCCAGCCCCAGCATTTT. This rearrangement joins TRBV4-3 to TRBJ1-5, with 7 bases identical to TRBD1. CDR1 and CDR2 from the germline V gene are LGHNA and YSLEER. The junction had 6 bases not matched to a gene; V was cut back by 0 bases and J by 7 bases. CDR3 size: 15 residues.

This clone has a handful of counts. This chain connects TRBV29-1 to TRBJ1-2; no definite D call. This CDR3 is built from 13 residues. With 4 bases removed from V and 7 bases from J, the gap between germline ends came to 16 bases. Germline V lookup: CDR1 SQVTM, CDR2 ANQGSEA. The DNA for the CDR3 is TGCAGCGTTGGGTCGTCTACCCCCTTTGGCTACACCTTC. It is translated as CSVGSSTPFGYTF.

V and J are TRBV21-1 and TRBJ1-1. TRBV21-1 is flagged as a pseudogene. The CDR3 consists of 12 residues. CDR3 in DNA: TGTGCCAGCAGCAAAAGTAGGTCAGAAGCTTTCTTT. Its translation is CASSKSRSEAFF.

DNA for the CDR3: TGTGCCAGCAGCCGCCGGGCTAGCTCTGGAAACACCATATATTTT. This codes for CASSRRASSGNTIYF. The gene calls are TRBV6-5 and TRBJ1-3, with D unresolved. V lost 6 bases and J lost 0, with 12 bases in between. CDR1 and CDR2 from the germline V gene are MNHEY and SVGAGI. The CDR3 loop spans 15 amino acids.

This clone was counted between two and nine times. The chain employs TRBV28 and TRBJ1-2; D possibly corresponds to TRBD1 (5 bases). The CDR3 is 15 residues long. The V gene lost 8 bases and the J gene lost 6 bases, with 22 bases spanning the gap. CDR1 and CDR2 from the germline V gene are MDHEN and SYDVKM. CDR3 sequence: CASGQRRTRADGYTF. The CDR3, as DNA: TGTGCCAGCGGCCAAAGGCGGACACGAGCGGATGGCTACACCTTC.

The chain has TRBV11-2 and TRBJ2-7; D is unclear. In germline, CDR1 is SGHAT, CDR2 FQNNGV. This CDR3 has 13 residues. Between the trimmed V and J ends, which lost 8 bases and 5 bases, there was a span of 16 bases. The CDR3 DNA sequence: TGTGCCAGCGCTCAAGGTCCGGCCCACGAGCAGTACTTC. This codes for CASAQGPAHEQYF.

The V gene is TRBV10-2, the J gene TRBJ1-2; D is perhaps TRBD1 (6 bases). The length of the CDR3 is 12 residues. Trimming cost V 11 bases and J 1 base, with 11 bases left between them. From germline, CDR1 is WSHSY and CDR2 SAAADI. CDR3 protein: CAAAGVNYGYTF. As DNA, the CDR3 is TGCGCCGCGGCAGGGGTTAACTATGGCTACACCTTC.

The chain couples TRBV9 to TRBJ2-1; unclear D gene. Germline CDR1 is SGDLS and CDR2 is YYNGEE. Trimming removed 0 bases at V and 5 bases at J, with 9 bases between. The CDR3 covers 14 residues. The chain's CDR3 is CASSVGWVDNEQFF. In DNA, the CDR3 is TGTGCCAGCAGCGTAGGGTGGGTAGACAATGAGCAGTTCTTC.

The chain carries TRBV7-9 and TRBJ2-2; 11 bases are shared with TRBD2. The CDR3 runs 17 residues. Germline loops: CDR1 SEHNR, CDR2 FQNEAQ (reference sequence). With V trimmed by 4 bases and J by 1 base, 5 bases remained unmatched. This chain's CDR3 is CASSSWGLAENTGELFF. CDR3 nucleotide sequence: TGTGCCAGCAGCTCCTGGGGACTAGCGGAGAACACCGGGGAGCTGTTTTTT.

This chain uses TRBV27 with TRBJ1-5; TRBD1 agrees at 7 bases. The CDR3 runs to 15 residues. Looked up from germline, CDR1 is MNHEY and CDR2 is SMNVEV (reference sequence). J was trimmed by 6 bases and V by 6 bases; bases with no gene match: 11. The CDR3 DNA reads TGTGCCAGCAGCCGGAACCCCCAGGGGGGTCAGCCCCAGCATTTT. The encoded protein is CASSRNPQGGQPQHF.

About this clone: The sample contains more than one DNA sequence encoding this CDR3. This chain joins TRBV29-1 and TRBJ2-5; D is tentatively TRBD1 or TRBD2 (5 bases each). The germline V gene has CDR1 SQVTM and CDR2 ANQGSEA. V shed 3 bases and J shed 4 bases, with 12 bases lying between them. The CDR3 has 13 residues. As DNA, the CDR3 is TGCAGCGTTGAGGGTGGGGGACGAGAGACCCAGTACTTC. Residues: CSVEGGGRETQYF.

The V call is TRBV18, the J call TRBJ1-1; D is unresolved. Trimming took 1 base from V and 5 from J, leaving 11 bases between them. The CDR3 covers 14 residues. Germline V gives CDR1 KGHSH, CDR2 LQKENI. DNA for the CDR3: TGTGCCAGCTCACCACTCTCCGGGGAAACTGAAGCTTTCTTT. Amino acids: CASSPLSGETEAFF.

This clone was counted once. The rearrangement links TRBV2 to TRBJ1-5, with 9 bases lining up with TRBD1. The ends lost 5 bases at V and 7 bases at J; junction bases unmatched: 9. The CDR3 loop spans 15 amino acids. The germline CDR1 and CDR2 sequences are SNHLY and FYNNEI. For the CDR3, the DNA is TGTGCCAGCAGTAACCAGGGACAGGGAGGCCAGCCCCAGCATTTT. Its protein product is CASSNQGQGGQPQHF.

This chain uses TRBV20-1 with TRBJ1-3; no definite D call. The V end was cut by 3 bases, the J end by 1 base, with 7 bases between. CDR3 length: 13 residues. Looked up from germline, CDR1 is DFQATT and CDR2 is SNEGSKA (reference sequence). CDR3 sequence (DNA): TGCAGTGCTAGTAAGGATTCTGGAAACACCATATATTTT. It is translated as CSASKDSGNTIYF.

The V call is TRBV10-3, the J call TRBJ2-3, with TRBD1 as a possible D gene (5 bases). The V end lost 2 bases, the J end lost 2 bases, and 29 bases lay between the germline ends. The germline V gene has CDR1 ENHRY and CDR2 SYGVKD. The CDR3 contains 21 residues. As DNA, the CDR3 is TGTGCCATCAGTGAGCGAAAAAAGACAGTTACCACCACCACACACACAGATACGCAGTATTTT. Protein sequence: CAISERKKTVTTTTHTDTQYF.

The chain combines TRBV30 with TRBJ1-5, with D perhaps matching TRBD1 (6 bases). V gave up 0 bases and J gave up 7 bases, with 10 bases separating them. This CDR3 has 13 residues. Germline V CDR1 and CDR2: GTSNPN, SVGIG (reference sequence). The CDR3 sequence: CAWSVGGHQPQHF. CDR3 nucleotides: TGTGCCTGGAGTGTCGGGGGGCACCAGCCCCAGCATTTT.

V and J are TRBV28 and TRBJ1-1; D remains unclear. Trimming left V 7 bases short and J 5 bases short, with 14 bases between. There are 13 residues in the CDR3. CDR1 and CDR2 from the germline V gene are MDHEN and SYDVKM. This chain's CDR3 is CASTTPVGTEAFF. The CDR3 nucleotides read TGTGCCAGCACCACCCCCGTAGGAACTGAAGCTTTCTTT.

CDR3 sequence: CASSGELAGDINEQFF. CDR3 DNA sequence: TGTGCCAGCAGTGGTGAACTAGCGGGGGATATTAATGAGCAGTTCTTC. This chain joins TRBV2 and TRBJ2-1; TRBD2 matches 11 bases. V was clipped by 4 bases and J by 7 bases; unmatched bases: 9. The V gene's germline CDR1 is SNHLY and CDR2 FYNNEI. The length of the CDR3 is 16 residues.

The chain carries TRBV11-1 and TRBJ2-7; D may match TRBD1 or TRBD2 (5 bases each). CDR1 SGHAT and CDR2 FQDESV come from the germline V gene (reference sequence). The CDR3 has 13 amino acids. V was shortened by 2 bases and J by 4 bases, with 9 bases between the two germline ends. The CDR3 reads CASSLYGAYEQYF. CDR3 bases: TGTGCCAGCAGCTTATACGGGGCTTACGAGCAGTACTTC.

V gene TRBV3-1 (or the pseudogene TRBV3-2) combines with J gene TRBJ2-7, with 9 bases identical to TRBD2. The CDR3 runs 16 residues. Per the germline V gene, CDR1 is LGHDT and CDR2 is YNNKEL (reference sequence). The V segment lost 6 bases and the J segment 2 bases; nucleotides outside the gene matches: 11. The CDR3 reads CASRRSWREGPYEQYF. The CDR3, as DNA: TGTGCCAGCAGACGTTCCTGGCGGGAGGGCCCCTACGAGCAGTACTTC.

This chain links TRBV27 with TRBJ2-7; 9 positions agree with TRBD2. Germline V lookup: CDR1 MNHEY, CDR2 SMNVEV (reference sequence). Trimming took 4 bases from V and 0 from J; bases not matched to a gene: 4. This CDR3 comprises 15 residues. The CDR3 reads CASSSLAGSSYEQYF. In DNA form, the CDR3 reads TGTGCCAGCAGTTCCCTAGCGGGGTCCTCCTACGAGCAGTACTTC.

The V gene is TRBV6-1, the J gene TRBJ1-6, with D tentatively TRBD1 (5 bases). The germline CDR1 and CDR2 sequences are MNHNS and SASEGT. This CDR3 is 15 amino acids long. V lost 3 bases and J lost 7, with 13 bases in between. CDR3 bases: TGTGCCAGCAGTGAGGTCCAGGGACGAAATTCACCCCTCCACTTT. Translating gives CASSEVQGRNSPLHF.

This clone was detected only once. This sequence joins TRBV28 and TRBJ1-1; 8 bases line up with TRBD1. Germline-derived CDR1 and CDR2 are MDHEN and SYDVKM. V trimming: 5 bases; J trimming: 1 base; junction bases outside the gene matches: 6. CDR3 length equals 15 residues. The CDR3 DNA is TGTGCCAGCAGTCCCACCGGGACAGGGAACACTGAAGCTTTCTTT. Translating it yields CASSPTGTGNTEAFF.

V is TRBV21-1 and J is TRBJ1-1. TRBV21-1 is a pseudogene. The CDR3 contains 18 residues. CDR3 protein: CASSKIRFWGTMNTEAFF. CDR3 nucleotides: TGTGCCAGCAGCAAAATCCGGTTTTGGGGGACTATGAACACTGAAGCTTTCTTT.